These T cell receptor beta chains were read from a single sample in a study of T cell repertoires in cytomegalovirus infection. MiXCR was run by TCRdb on the reads, yielding one entry per CDR3 protein. The sample consists of around 550,000 distinct CDR3 sequences, around 27% of them appearing once. Input material: PBMCs. These receptors were taken from a human donor in good health (CMV status not recorded). Some clones in this sample may be carry-over from other donors' samples. Both conserved end residues are part of each CDR3. Each record gives: D gene, J gene, V gene, CDR3 protein. A D gene is named only where the DNA matches it firmly.

>NA|TRBJ2-7|TRBV6-2/TRBV6-3
CASNKPGHGYEQYF
>NA|TRBJ1-1|TRBV5-3
CARSFHEICNGAMNTEAFF
>TRBD2|TRBJ2-3|TRBV9
CASSVIAGASTDTQYF
>NA|TRBJ1-1|TRBV5-1
CASSLAPTPNTEAFF
>TRBD1|TRBJ1-2|TRBV5-8
CASSLLQGAGNYGYTF
>NA|TRBJ2-7|TRBV10-3
CAISESKRETGEQYF
>NA|TRBJ2-2|TRBV6-2/TRBV6-3
CASSYGGNTGELFF
>NA|TRBJ2-3|TRBV9
CASSVHVDRLNTQYF
>TRBD1|TRBJ1-4|TRBV4-1
CASSQEGQWGNEKLFF
>TRBD1|TRBJ2-2|TRBV24-1
CATSDPGTGSTGELFF
>NA|TRBJ1-2|TRBV7-9
CASQAGDRHLYGYTF
>NA|TRBJ1-1|TRBV19
CASERAGGGNTEAFF